This TCR beta chain was identified in a study of human T cells and chemical hapten exposure. About the study: Weekly administration of diphenylcyclopropenone to the scalp of patients continued throughout the roughly 25-week study. Findings of the study overall: DPC sensitization left the count of TCRs above 1 in 1000 unchanged.

As to time point: patch test 1, 2 weeks after DPC sensitization. The treatment: therapeutic diphenylcyclopropenone sensitization with weekly scalp DPC. Blood draws came before every patch-test application. TCRdb independently ran MiXCR on the RACE reads; one entry per CDR3 protein. The profile shows under 120,000 distinct CDR3 sequences, about 10% of them singletons. After removal of 4 bases from V and 6 bases from J, the junction contained 11 bases not matched to a gene. This CDR3 has 15 amino acids. Per the germline V gene, CDR1 is SGHNT and CDR2 is YYREEE (reference sequence). For this clonotype: The antigen is not known.

J is TRBJ1-1 and V is TRBV5-4, with 8 bases aligning to TRBD1. The source of this sequence is a woman between 40 and 50 years old with alopecia areata. Some clones in this sample may be carry-over from other donors' samples. This specimen consisted of whole blood, obtained in connection with sensitization to the hapten diphenylcyclopropenone (DPC). DNA for the CDR3: TGTGCCAGCAGCACGAACCAGGGGGCTCGGGCTGAAGCTTTCTTT. It is translated as CASSTNQGARAEAFF.